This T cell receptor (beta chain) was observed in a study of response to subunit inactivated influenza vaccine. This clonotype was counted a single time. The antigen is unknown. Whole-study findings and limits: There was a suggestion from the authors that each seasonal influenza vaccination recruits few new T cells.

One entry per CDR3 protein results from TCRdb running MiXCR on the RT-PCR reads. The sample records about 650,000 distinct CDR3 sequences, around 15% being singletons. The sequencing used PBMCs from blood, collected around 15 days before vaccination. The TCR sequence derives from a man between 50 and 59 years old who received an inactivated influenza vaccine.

CDR3 region: CASNKDGVGQETQYF. The CDR3 nucleotides read TGTGCCAGCAATAAGGACGGGGTGGGCCAAGAGACCCAGTACTTC. V gene TRBV12-3 or TRBV12-4 combines with J gene TRBJ2-5; D might be TRBD2 (5 bases). V lost 7 bases, J lost 1 base, and 16 bases lay in between. This CDR3 region has 15 residues.